The T cell receptor (beta chain) under discussion was sequenced for a study of beta chain features in type 1 diabetes. As for the study in general: Across the samples, 107,917,701 sorted cells were examined in total. Points from the study as a whole: All four CD4+ subsets from Type 1 diabetes patients carried moderately but significantly shorter TCRB CDR3s.

Note on this clone: The antigen remains undetermined.

The investigators reverse transcribed all of the isolated RNA, so they sequenced expressed TCRB transcripts. Using immunoSEQ multiplex PCR, the repertoire was profiled, and TCRdb retains in-frame clones only, with some absent. The sample carries hundreds of thousands of clones, approximately 16% recorded once. The purity of all sorted populations exceeded 95%. The TCR sequence derives from a man younger than 35 with type 1 diabetes. The specimen was naive CD4+ T cells from blood.

CDR3 DNA sequence: TGTGCCAGCAGCTCCATAGCGGGAGCGCAGTACAATGAGCAGTTCTTC. Its translation is CASSSIAGAQYNEQFF. The V call is TRBV7-2, the J call TRBJ2-1; 9 positions agree with TRBD2. CDR1 and CDR2 from the germline V gene are SGHTA and FQGNSA. V was clipped by 4 bases and J by 4 bases; unmatched bases: 8. The CDR3 has 16 residues.